The clone carrying this T cell receptor beta chain came up many times. What it binds is unknown. This record belongs to a study of T-cell memory formation after mild COVID-19. General observations from the study: Among clones contracting day 15 to 85, CD4/CD8 was balanced, whereas later expanders leaned CD4+. Mainly in CM and EM were contracting CD4+ clones; CD8+ were in EMRA.

Sample barcodes and UMIs were carried by the TCR alpha and TCR beta cDNA libraries that 5'RACE generated with constant-segment primers. TCRdb recomputed calls from the 5' RACE reads with MiXCR, one row per CDR3 protein. The table has fewer than 350,000 distinct CDR3 sequences, 15% to 20% seen once. The receptor comes from a man aged 18 to 29 who had mild COVID-19 (a few samples of this study predate the infection). Cell type and time point are not known. The sample comprised PBMCs or a T cell subset sorted from them (not recorded which).

The CDR3 nucleotides read TGCGCCAGCAGCCAGCTATTCCAGAATTTCCGGGACAGCCTTCTGAACACTGAAGCTTTCTTT. Its protein product is CASSQLFQNFRDSLLNTEAFF. The J gene is TRBJ1-1, the V gene TRBV4-1; 7 nucleotides agree with TRBD1. The CDR3 has 21 amino acids. The germline CDR1 and CDR2 sequences are MGHRA and YSYEKL. The trim removed 3 bases at V and 0 bases at J, leaving 22 bases unmatched.